This T cell receptor beta chain comes out of a study of cytomegalovirus exposure and HLA in healthy donors. Turning to the study itself: Out of about 170 million T cells, an earlier analysis found around 120 million unique TCR beta sequences in total.

Vbeta (60) and Jbeta (13) primers were used in the PCR. Sequenced by immunoSEQ multiplex PCR; TCRdb stores in-frame clones only, minus some. There are about 93,000 clones in the sample; under 80% occur only once, and about 1.9% lies in the top ten. The CDR3 covers 16 residues. Germline assignment: CDR1 SGHTA and CDR2 FQGNSA. V was clipped by 5 bases and J by 4 bases; unmatched bases: 9. Material for sequencing was PBMCs. V usage is TRBV7-2 and J usage is TRBJ2-3, with 10 bases fitting TRBD2. The source of this sequence is a boy aged 10-17 years in good health and CMV-seronegative. CDR3 nucleotides: TGTGCCAGCAGCGAGATTCGCGGACTAGCGGCAGATACGCAGTATTTT. It encodes CASSEIRGLAADTQYF.